The clone carrying this T cell receptor beta chain was seen a handful of times. As yet, its antigen is unknown. This sample is part of a study of T-cell reconstitution after alpha-beta-depleted transplantation in children. Study outcomes and limitations: There were some patients whose high TCRbeta diversity at day 60 came from surviving recipient T cells and thymic progenitors. Hyperexpanded clones declined; after one year, newly produced T cells mostly supplied diversity. As was reported, about two months after transplant, alpha-beta T cells came from several hundred expanded graft clones.

The germline V gene has CDR1 MNHEY and CDR2 SMNVEV (reference sequence). The V gene lost 6 bases and the J gene lost 4 bases, with 15 bases spanning the gap. CDR3 size: 14 residues. Unique molecular identifiers featured in how the TCRbeta library was prepared. TCRdb reprocessed the PCR reads via MiXCR and lists one record per CDR3 protein. The sample lists under 850,000 distinct CDR3 sequences, roughly 13% seen once, with 0.79% in the top ten. This sequence originates from a girl aged 2 to 9 with congenital amegakaryocytic thrombocytopenia, due to receive a stem cell transplant. The V and J genes are TRBV27 and TRBJ1-2, with D tentatively TRBD1 (5 bases). The sample in question was PBMCs, obtained before TCRalphabeta/CD19-depleted stem cell transplant. The DNA for the CDR3 is TGTGCCAGCAGCATGGGACGGGCACTCTATGGCTACACCTTC. As protein: CASSMGRALYGYTF.